This T cell receptor beta chain was sequenced for a study of CD8 T cells in ankylosing spondylitis. Broader study findings: Within matched ankylosing spondylitis synovial fluid, disease-linked clones were reportedly significantly enriched. It appeared that ankylosing spondylitis blood was characterized by a TCR beta motif of roughly 8 highly homologous variants.

TCRdb passed the 5' RACE reads through MiXCR, listing each CDR3 protein once. Among some 330,000 distinct CDR3 sequences listed, 8% were seen once. This clonotype occurred a few times. Its antigen is as yet unknown. The V segment lost 2 bases and the J segment 4 bases; nucleotides outside the gene matches: 3. The germline V gene has CDR1 MNHEY and CDR2 SMNVEV (reference sequence). The CDR3 totals 14 residues. The sequence was collected from a male donor with ankylosing spondylitis. Material for sequencing was blood, either unsorted or a sorted T cell fraction (not recorded which). The chain links TRBV27 to TRBJ2-7; 9 positions agree with TRBD2. The CDR3 loop is CASSLKTSGYEQYF. The CDR3 DNA is TGTGCCAGCAGTTTAAAGACTAGCGGTTACGAGCAGTACTTC.